The rows below give T cell receptor beta chains drawn from one sample of a study of regulatory T cells in long-lasting Graves disease. TCRdb re-called the multiplex PCR reads through MiXCR, storing one row per CDR3 protein. Altogether about 400,000 distinct CDR3 sequences are present, about 15% being singletons, with the ten largest covering approximately 8%. A further study also used this sample, focusing on T cells in Graves' hyperthyroidism and ophthalmopathy.

The sample in question was peripheral blood mononuclear cells (PBMCs), obtained at new diagnosis, from a patient treated with antithyroid drugs. These receptors originate from a woman aged 40 to 49 with Graves disease. The CDR3 runs from the conserved cysteine through the conserved F or W. The order of the fields is V gene, D gene, CDR3 protein. D genes are given only for firm matches.

TRBV9 NA CASSEQEIPYEQYF
TRBV12-3/TRBV12-4 TRBD1 CASSSSTGGKNGYTF
TRBV30 NA CAWSVLGLSTDTQYF
TRBV11-3 NA CASRPGTALNTGELFF
TRBV20-1 NA CSVVWGSAFF
TRBV11-3 NA CASSSMNEQFF
TRBV20-1 NA CSARLLQETQYF
TRBV7-2 NA CASSLDSTDTQYF
TRBV20-1 TRBD1 CSARSGQGAKEQYF
TRBV18 NA CASSPTTVEQFF
TRBV19 NA CASGVSDTQYF
TRBV30 NA CAWSQGPRSGNTIYF
TRBV12-5 NA CASGLGGRFEQFF
TRBV30 TRBD2 CAWSGGRALLLDQETQYF
TRBV6-2/TRBV6-3 NA CASSYSLLGEDTQYF
TRBV3-1 NA CASSQADTQPQHF
TRBV28 NA CASSPPYSNQPQHF
TRBV9 NA CASSAQVATSTDTQYF
TRBV6-5 NA CASSYSRQPQHF
TRBV11-3 TRBD2 CASSIGTSFQETQYF
TRBV6-2/TRBV6-3 NA CASTTKWGVEGARETQYF
TRBV2 TRBD2 CASNRGRMVGELFF
TRBV30 TRBD2 CAWRRSGRYNEQFF
TRBV28 TRBD2 CASSFSGGRALGDTQYF
TRBV6-1 NA CAIAGDTDTQYF
TRBV10-2 NA CASENGGHEQYF
TRBV28 NA CASFPLGGADTEAFF
TRBV15 NA CATSTTDAYEQYF
TRBV7-9 TRBD1 CASSLRRGAGGTEAFF
TRBV19 NA CASSNPNTGELFF
TRBV5-1 TRBD2 CASSLDSVGGNGEQFF